The present entry profiles one T cell receptor (beta chain) with its context. The target antigen is unknown. Method: immunoSEQ multiplex PCR; TCRdb's copy keeps in-frame clones and lacks some. The sample carries 150,000 to 180,000 clones, just over 85% recorded once. This record comes from a study of cytomegalovirus exposure and HLA in healthy donors. Germline CDR1 and CDR2: SNHLY and FYNNEI. Trimming stripped 7 bases from V and 2 bases from J, with 14 bases between. The CDR3 runs to 14 residues. The validation cohort, a group of 120 or so subjects, included the donors and was separate from the roughly 620-subject first cohort. The study's findings and limits: Subsequent analysis revealed that first-cohort TCR clusters tended to co-occur in the approximately 120 validation repertoires. Most TCR sequences were seen very rarely across donors, but some public TCRs occurred in many. In vitro checks showed that a few CMV-associated chains really do target CMV antigens.

The V call is TRBV2, the J call TRBJ1-2; D ambiguous. This clonotype was sampled from a human donor in good health. Material: PBMCs. CDR3 nucleotide sequence: TGTGCCAGCACCCCCGCGGCTTCAAACTATGGCTACACCTTC. Protein sequence: CASTPAASNYGYTF. The complete variable domain, with remaining parts taken from reference TRBV2 and TRBJ1-2, reads EPEVTQTPSHQVTQMGQEVILRCVPISNHLYFYWYRQILGQKVEFLVSFYNNEISEKSEIFDDQFSVERPDGSNFTLKIRSTKLEDSAMYFCASTPAASNYGYTFGSGTRLTVV.